The present entry profiles one TCR beta chain with its context. Trimming took 1 base from V and 4 from J; bases not matched to a gene: 7. Per germline, CDR1 SEHNR and CDR2 FQNEAQ (reference sequence). This CDR3 is built from 16 residues. This entry is derived from a study of shared T cell receptors in the human thymus. Profiled with immunoSEQ multiplex PCR; TCRdb holds only in-frame clones, not every one. The sample includes just under 550,000 clones, about 84% of them seen just once. These sequences were also reported in another study, on human thymus T cells.

Sequencing used thymocytes. The sequence was collected from a boy under two years old with a congenital heart defect. The V and J genes are TRBV7-9 and TRBJ1-3; 7 bases agree with TRBD1. Here the CDR3 reads CASSLGQGAKGNTIYF. DNA of the CDR3: TGTGCCAGCAGCTTAGGACAGGGAGCGAAAGGAAACACCATATATTTT.